This TCR beta chain originates from a study of graft-versus-host responses after intestinal transplantation. Overall study: Multivisceral, liver-intestinal, or isolated intestinal grafts were transplanted into recipients. Anti-thymocyte globulin induction was given to all recipients, followed by tacrolimus and steroids for around three years.

Findings and limits, study-wide: In patients with graft-donor T cell macrochimerism, allograft graft-versus-host to host-versus-graft clonal ratios were high. Ileal or blood samples showed some GvH clones first, and such clones were also found in recipient marrow.

Some clones are missing from TCRdb's copy, which holds only in-frame ones; the method was immunoSEQ multiplex PCR. The repertoire holds several thousand clones, with approximately 97% as singletons. Germline V gene sequence: CDR1 SNHLY, CDR2 FYNNEI. Unmatched junction bases numbered 5, after V lost 10 bases and J lost 2 bases. The CDR3 runs 13 residues. As regards this clone: Its antigen is not identified.

The sequenced sample was PBMCs, obtained 23 days after intestinal transplant. The receptor comes from a human patient who received an intestinal transplant, so some T cells may come from the graft donor. This chain connects TRBV2 to TRBJ1-1, with 9 bases that match TRBD1. CDR3 sequence: CATRDRVNTEAFF. The DNA of the CDR3 is TGTGCCACCCGGGACAGGGTAAACACTGAAGCTTTCTTT.